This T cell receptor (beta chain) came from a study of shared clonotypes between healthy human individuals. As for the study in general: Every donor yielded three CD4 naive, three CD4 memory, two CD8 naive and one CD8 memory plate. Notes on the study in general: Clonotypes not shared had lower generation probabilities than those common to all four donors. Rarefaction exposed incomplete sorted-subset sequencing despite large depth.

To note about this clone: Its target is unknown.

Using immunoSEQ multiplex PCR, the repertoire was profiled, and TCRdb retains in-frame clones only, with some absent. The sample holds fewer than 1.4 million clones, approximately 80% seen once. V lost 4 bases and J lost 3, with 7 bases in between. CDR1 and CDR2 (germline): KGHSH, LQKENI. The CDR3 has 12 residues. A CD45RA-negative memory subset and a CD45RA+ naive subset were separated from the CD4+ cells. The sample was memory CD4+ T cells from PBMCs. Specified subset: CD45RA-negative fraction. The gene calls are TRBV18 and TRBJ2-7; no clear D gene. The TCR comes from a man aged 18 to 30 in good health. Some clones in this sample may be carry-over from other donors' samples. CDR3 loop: CASSLDVYEQYF. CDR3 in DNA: TGTGCCAGCTCACTGGATGTCTACGAGCAGTACTTC. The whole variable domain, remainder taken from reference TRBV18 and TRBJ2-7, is NAGVMQNPRHLVRRRGQEARLRCSPMKGHSHVYWYRQLPEEGLKFMVYLQKENIIDESGMPKERFSAEFPKEGPSILRIQQVVRGDSAAYFCASSLDVYEQYFGPGTRLTVT.